Sequencing of this T cell receptor (beta chain) was carried out in a study of CD8+ T cells in alopecia areata. Turning to this clone: Its antigen remains unknown.

Findings and limits, study-wide: In scalp samples, resident alphabeta T cells of normal skin are also sequenced.

cDNA reverse transcribed from extracted RNA served as the sequencing template. Repertoires were generated with immunoSEQ multiplex PCR, while TCRdb's copy carries only in-frame clones and drops some. The sample carries roughly 30,000 clones, less than 65% recorded once. Trimming took off 5 bases at V and 8 bases at J, with 15 bases between the two ends. Looked up from germline, CDR1 is SEHNR and CDR2 is FQNEAQ (reference sequence). There are 13 residues in the CDR3. The source of this sequence is a human donor with alopecia areata. The V and J genes are TRBV7-9 and TRBJ2-5, with D hard to call. Sequencing input: NKG2D-high CD8+ T cells sorted from blood. The CDR3 spells CASSPNSQVTQYF. The CDR3 DNA is TGTGCCAGCAGCCCCAACTCGCAGGTTACCCAGTACTTC.